This T cell receptor beta chain was identified during a study of T cells after yellow fever vaccination. The CDR3 totals 15 residues. From germline, CDR1 is MNHNS and CDR2 SASEGT. Trimming took 8 bases from V and 3 from J; bases not matched to a gene: 13. TCRdb reprocessed the 5' RACE reads with MiXCR, giving one entry per CDR3 protein. The sample holds about 30,000 distinct CDR3 sequences, 6.3% seen once. General observations from the study: Any FACS-sorted repertoire could hold abundant clonotypes that contaminate it from the bulk population. Weaker, the secondary response had a peak occurring faster, on day 5 versus 15.

This clonotype was seen at least ten times. This rearrangement joins TRBV6-1 to TRBJ2-7; 7 positions agree with TRBD2. The clonotype originates from a man aged 25-45 years who received the YFV17D yellow fever vaccine. This specimen was PBMCs, either bulk or a sorted T-cell subset (CD4+, CD8+, memory, or dextramer-sorted; not recorded which), taken on the day of the yellow fever booster vaccination. This CDR3 is CASGLREGGIYEQYF. The CDR3 bases are TGTGCCAGCGGACTGAGAGAGGGAGGGATCTACGAGCAGTACTTC.